Presented here are 19 T cell receptor beta chains from one specimen sequenced in a study of T cells after yellow fever vaccination. TCRdb redid the calling of the 5' RACE reads with MiXCR, one entry per CDR3 protein. This sample has around 350,000 distinct CDR3 sequences, with about 6.2% found just once. The specimen comprised PBMCs, sampled 5 days after the yellow fever booster vaccination. These receptors all stem from a young man who received the YFV17D yellow fever vaccine.

This clonotype has only a few counts. The CDR3 reads CAWRQTGELFF. The CDR3 nucleotides read TGTGCCTGGAGACAGACCGGGGAGCTGTTTTTT. This chain joins TRBV30 and TRBJ2-2; D unresolved. Between the trimmed V and J ends, which lost 3 bases and 5 bases, there was a span of 4 bases. The germline V gene encodes CDR1 GTSNPN and CDR2 SVGIG (reference sequence). The CDR3 is made up of 11 amino acids.

CDR3 sequence reads: CAISDRQLTDTQYF. In DNA, the CDR3 is TGTGCCATCAGTGATAGGCAACTTACAGATACGCAGTATTTT. V and J are TRBV10-3 and TRBJ2-3; no clear D. V lost 3 bases and J 3 bases, leaving 10 bases between the germline ends. This CDR3 is 14 amino acids long. Germline V gene data show CDR1 as ENHRY and CDR2 as SYGVKD.

This clonotype has more than one count but fewer than ten. The rearrangement uses TRBV12-3 or TRBV12-4 and TRBJ1-5, with D hard to call. The CDR3 loop spans 12 amino acids. The V gene lost 8 bases and the J gene lost 4 bases, with 9 bases spanning the gap. Here the CDR3 DNA reads TGTGCCAGCTTAAGGGAGAATCAGCCCCAGCATTTT. Translating gives CASLRENQPQHF.

CDR3 DNA sequence: TGTGCCAGCAGCCCGCCGGCGGTTCAAAATGAGCAGTTCTTC. Its protein is CASSPPAVQNEQFF. The chain uses TRBV14 and TRBJ2-1; D is undetermined. The V end lost 4 bases, the J end lost 7 bases, and 14 bases lay between the germline ends. In germline, CDR1 is SGHDN, CDR2 FVKESK. The CDR3 has 14 residues.

Note on this clonotype: Lacking the conserved final phenylalanine or tryptophan, this CDR3 likely reflects a read error. The chain uses TRBV18 and TRBJ2-3; D is tentatively TRBD1 or TRBD2 (5 bases each). This CDR3 comprises 16 residues. V lost 4 bases and J lost 2, with 16 bases in between. The germline gives CDR1 KGHSH, CDR2 LQKENI. This CDR3 is CASSQTGTDHTDTQYL. The CDR3 bases are TGTGCCAGCTCACAGACCGGGACCGACCACACAGATACGCAGTATTTA.

This clonotype was seen at least ten times. This chain uses TRBV5-1 with TRBJ2-5; no clear D gene. In germline, CDR1 is SGHRS, CDR2 YFSETQ. V dropped 4 bases and J dropped 2 bases, with 3 bases sitting between them. The CDR3 spans 11 residues. CDR3 sequence (DNA): TGCGCCAGCAGCGATCAAGAGACCCAGTACTTC. Translated: CASSDQETQYF.

The chain couples TRBV7-2 to TRBJ2-5; D may be TRBD1 (7 bases). This CDR3 spans 15 amino acids. The germline CDR1 and CDR2 sequences are SGHTA and FQGNSA. The V end was cut by 5 bases, the J end by 3 bases, with 16 bases between. Here the CDR3 DNA reads TGTGCCAGCAGCCCAGGGGGGCCTAGGAAAGAGACCCAGTACTTC. Translating gives CASSPGGPRKETQYF.

This clonotype was recorded a few times. The genes are TRBV2 and TRBJ1-3, with no clear D. V was pared by 7 bases and J by 0 bases, with 7 bases between. The CDR3 extends over 13 amino acids. Germline V gene data show CDR1 as SNHLY and CDR2 as FYNNEI. The CDR3, as DNA: TGTGCCAGCACGGGTCTCTCTGGAAACACCATATATTTT. Its translation is CASTGLSGNTIYF.

This clonotype was found many times. J is TRBJ2-7 and V is TRBV7-8; 10 bases match TRBD2. Trimming removed 5 bases from V and 1 base from J; junction bases left unmatched: 14. Germline V gene sequence: CDR1 SGHVS, CDR2 FQNEAQ. The CDR3 spans 18 residues. DNA of the CDR3: TGTGCCAGCAGCGCCAGCGTTAGCGGGAGGCTAACTTCCTACGAGCAGTACTTC. Its protein product is CASSASVSGRLTSYEQYF.

The chain uses TRBV11-2 and TRBJ2-2; D tentatively fits TRBD1 or TRBD2 (5 bases each). Per the germline V gene, CDR1 is SGHAT and CDR2 is FQNNGV. Trimming cost V 2 bases and J 3 bases, with 25 bases left between them. The CDR3 spans 20 residues. The CDR3 here is CASSLRGVRVERLDTGELFF. CDR3 bases: TGTGCCAGCAGCTTACGAGGGGTGAGGGTTGAGAGGTTGGACACCGGGGAGCTGTTTTTT.

This clonotype has ten or more counts. The chain has TRBV20-1 and TRBJ2-2; TRBD2 aligns across 7 bases. CDR1 DFQATT and CDR2 SNEGSKA come from the germline V gene (reference sequence). The CDR3 totals 13 residues. With V trimmed by 7 bases and J by 3 bases, 5 bases remained unmatched. CDR3 DNA: TGCAGTGGGCGGGAGTTGGACACCGGGGAGCTGTTTTTT. Translated, it gives CSGRELDTGELFF.

The chain carries TRBV20-1 and TRBJ2-7; 8 positions agree with TRBD2. After removal of 3 bases from V and 4 bases from J, the junction contained 23 bases not matched to a gene. CDR1 DFQATT and CDR2 SNEGSKA come from the germline V gene (reference sequence). The CDR3 runs to 19 residues. The CDR3 loop is CSASGLGSSGTRGSYEQYF. The CDR3 DNA sequence: TGCAGTGCTAGTGGGTTGGGAAGTTCCGGGACTAGGGGGTCATACGAGCAGTACTTC.

In its sample, this clonotype was seen a few times. The V gene is TRBV20-1, the J gene TRBJ2-1; D ambiguous. Trimming left V 3 bases short and J 0 bases short, with 9 bases between. The CDR3 spans 14 residues. Looked up from germline, CDR1 is DFQATT and CDR2 is SNEGSKA (reference sequence). CDR3 sequence: CSASAPSSYNEQFF. CDR3 nucleotide sequence: TGCAGTGCTAGCGCCCCGAGCTCCTACAATGAGCAGTTCTTC.

This clonotype was observed a few times. V and J are TRBV29-1 and TRBJ2-5; 11 bases match TRBD2. From germline, CDR1 is SQVTM and CDR2 ANQGSEA. V lost 4 bases, J lost 2 bases, and 6 bases stayed unmatched. The CDR3 has 15 residues. CDR3: CSVGGGLAEQETQYF. CDR3 bases: TGCAGCGTTGGGGGGGGACTAGCGGAACAAGAGACCCAGTACTTC.

This clonotype was counted only a few times. CDR3 loop: CSASQGRYYEQYF. In DNA form, the CDR3 reads TGCAGTGCTAGCCAGGGTCGCTACTACGAGCAGTACTTC. The genes are TRBV20-1 and TRBJ2-7; possibly TRBD1 for D (5 bases). Germline values: CDR1 DFQATT, CDR2 SNEGSKA (reference sequence). This CDR3 region has 13 residues. V gave up 3 bases and J gave up 3 bases, with 12 bases separating them.

Ten or more counts support this clonotype. CDR3 in amino acids: CASSERTGGRTDTQYF. The CDR3 nucleotides are TGTGCCAGCAGTGAGAGAACAGGGGGCAGAACAGATACGCAGTATTTT. This chain uses TRBV2 with TRBJ2-3; 9 positions agree with TRBD1. The CDR3 spans 16 residues. V gave up 3 bases and J gave up 3 bases; unmatched junction bases: 7. CDR1 is SNHLY and CDR2 is FYNNEI in the germline V gene.

This clonotype appeared many times. This chain uses TRBV18 with TRBJ2-3, with D possibly TRBD2 on 6 matching bases. The CDR3 covers 17 residues. Trimming left V 0 bases short and J 4 bases short, with 17 bases between. Germline values: CDR1 KGHSH, CDR2 LQKENI. CDR3 in amino acids: CASSPPRGLGPADTQYF. The DNA for the CDR3 is TGTGCCAGCTCACCACCGAGGGGACTGGGTCCCGCAGATACGCAGTATTTT.

This clonotype was seen more than once but under ten times. This CDR3 reads CASSIERDLFYEQYF. The CDR3 region has the DNA TGCGCCAGCAGCATCGAACGGGATTTATTCTACGAGCAGTACTTC. V and J are TRBV5-1 and TRBJ2-7; possible D gene TRBD2, 5 bases. Germline assignment: CDR1 SGHRS and CDR2 YFSETQ. The CDR3 has 15 residues. V gave up 4 bases and J gave up 3 bases, with 17 bases separating them.

The gene calls are TRBV12-3 or TRBV12-4 and TRBJ2-2; the D gene is possibly TRBD2 (5 bases). V lost 10 bases to trimming and J lost 0 bases, with 24 bases between them. The CDR3 consists of 18 residues. This CDR3 is CAICSPTGGTTNTGELFF. Written as DNA, the CDR3 is TGTGCCATCTGTTCTCCCACCGGAGGAACGACGAACACCGGGGAGCTGTTTTTT.